This TCR beta chain appears in the sequencing data of a study of early T cells in non-severe SARS-CoV-2 infection. The wider study: The chains were unpaired, and the sequenced material was bulk RNA from unsorted whole blood.

At least ten counts were recorded for this clonotype. Looked up from germline, CDR1 is SGHAT and CDR2 is FQNNGV. The CDR3 is 14 amino acids. Trimming left V 5 bases short and J 7 bases short, with 17 bases between. In the library, individual cDNA molecules carried attached unique molecular identifiers. MiXCR, run by TCRdb on the 5' RACE reads, gives a single entry per CDR3 protein. Among roughly 60,000 distinct CDR3 sequences, 5.6% were seen once, and the ten largest hold 6.8%. The TCR sequence derives from an adult who was a healthcare worker with PCR-confirmed SARS-CoV-2 infection or an uninfected control (not recorded which). The rearrangement uses TRBV11-2 and TRBJ2-5; D might be TRBD1 or TRBD2, each matching 5 bases. Sequenced input: whole blood. The CDR3 DNA follows: TGTGCCAGCAGCCCTAGCTGGGACGTGGTGACCCAGTACTTC. Amino acids: CASSPSWDVVTQYF.